The 26 T cell receptor beta chains below all came from one sample that was sequenced in a study of blood T cell repertoires in COVID-19. Measured with immunoSEQ multiplex PCR; TCRdb has only the in-frame clones, and not every one. The sample has over 70,000 clones, roughly 91% seen once; the top ten hold 5.5% to 8%. Sequencing was performed on peripheral blood. Receptor source: a man aged 18-30 years with COVID-19, enrolled during active disease.

The chain couples TRBV27 to TRBJ2-1; a weak D match, TRBD1 (5 bases). The germline V gene has CDR1 MNHEY and CDR2 SMNVEV (reference sequence). The CDR3 has 13 amino acids. Trimming took 2 bases from V and 4 from J, leaving 6 bases between them. CDR3 nucleotides: TGTGCCAGCAGTTTAAACAGGTACAATGAGCAGTTCTTC. It encodes CASSLNRYNEQFF.

V is TRBV3-1 (or the pseudogene TRBV3-2) and J is TRBJ2-7; D is unresolved. CDR1 and CDR2 (germline): LGHDT, YNNKEL (reference sequence). The V gene lost 0 bases and the J gene lost 2 bases, with 11 bases spanning the gap. The CDR3 consists of 15 residues. CDR3 nucleotide sequence: TGTGCCAGCAGCCAAGATCGAGCAGGCCCCTACGAGCAGTACTTC. Residues: CASSQDRAGPYEQYF.

The V gene is TRBV5-1, the J gene TRBJ2-7; TRBD2 matches at 12 bases. V lost 6 bases and J lost 2; bases outside the gene matches: 3. CDR1 is SGHRS, CDR2 YFSETQ, per germline. There are 14 residues in the CDR3. Here the CDR3 DNA reads TGCGCCAGCACCCTAGCGGGAGGGACCTACGAGCAGTACTTC. Encoded protein: CASTLAGGTYEQYF.

This clone was observed a few times. The chain carries TRBV7-8 and TRBJ2-7; a weak D match, TRBD1 (5 bases). V lost 6 bases and J 0 bases, leaving 9 bases between the germline ends. CDR3 length: 13 amino acids. Looked up from germline, CDR1 is SGHVS and CDR2 is FQNEAQ. Written as DNA, the CDR3 is TGTGCCAGCAGGACGACAGTCTCCTACGAGCAGTACTTC. Amino acid sequence: CASRTTVSYEQYF.

The rearrangement links TRBV7-2 to TRBJ2-5, with 14 bases matching TRBD2. V trimming: 3 bases; J trimming: 4 bases; junction bases outside the gene matches: 10. This CDR3 region has 18 residues. Germline V gives CDR1 SGHTA, CDR2 FQGNSA. The CDR3 DNA is TGTGCCAGCAGCTTGAGACTAGCGGGAGGGCCCTCGGCAGAGACCCAGTACTTC. This codes for CASSLRLAGGPSAETQYF.

V gene TRBV27 combines with J gene TRBJ2-7, with 7 bases matching TRBD2. Germline trimming cut 5 bases from V and 5 bases from J; bases unmatched to any gene: 0. This CDR3 region has 11 residues. Germline CDR1 MNHEY, CDR2 SMNVEV (reference sequence). This CDR3 is CASSRGDEQYF. The CDR3 nucleotides are TGTGCCAGCAGTCGGGGGGACGAGCAGTACTTC.

The chain carries TRBV28 and TRBJ2-1; 12 positions match TRBD1. This CDR3 is built from 16 residues. The V and J ends lost 4 bases and 8 bases, in that order; junction bases with no gene match: 9. Germline values: CDR1 MDHEN, CDR2 SYDVKM. The CDR3, as DNA: TGTGCCAGCAGTTCCTGGGACAGGGGGCCCCCCCATGAGCAGTTCTTC. Translated, it gives CASSSWDRGPPHEQFF.

J is TRBJ2-7 and V is TRBV2; the D gene is possibly TRBD1 (6 bases). The CDR3 runs to 12 residues. Per germline, CDR1 SNHLY and CDR2 FYNNEI. V lost 9 bases and J lost 4, with 13 bases in between. The CDR3 reads CASTGFVYEQYF. Here the CDR3 DNA reads TGTGCCAGTACAGGGTTTGTTTACGAGCAGTACTTC.

This chain uses TRBV11-2 with TRBJ2-7; 13 positions match TRBD2. V shed 3 bases, J shed 3 bases, and the junction held 2 bases outside the gene matches. Germline assignment: CDR1 SGHAT and CDR2 FQNNGV. The CDR3 is made up of 15 amino acids. Here the CDR3 DNA reads TGTGCCAGCAGCTTCGGACTAGCGGGAGACTACGAGCAGTACTTC. This encodes CASSFGLAGDYEQYF.

The chain joins TRBV7-9 to TRBJ2-5; D is unclear. The CDR3 is 15 amino acids. Germline V CDR1 and CDR2: SEHNR, FQNEAQ (reference sequence). Trimming stripped 5 bases from V and 0 bases from J, with 13 bases between. This chain's CDR3 is CASSPFPAYQETQYF. Here the CDR3 DNA reads TGTGCCAGCAGCCCGTTTCCCGCGTACCAAGAGACCCAGTACTTC.

The rearrangement links TRBV6-6 to TRBJ1-1; no clear D. The CDR3 contains 14 residues. Germline lookup yields CDR1 MNHNY and CDR2 SVGAGI (reference sequence). Trimming took 2 bases from V and 11 from J, leaving 18 bases between them. CDR3 protein: CASSYAGRESVAFF. As DNA, the CDR3 is TGTGCCAGCAGTTACGCAGGCCGCGAGTCGGTTGCTTTCTTT.

V is TRBV6-2 or TRBV6-3 and J is TRBJ2-7; 10 bases fit TRBD1. The V segment lost 4 bases and the J segment 5 bases; nucleotides outside the gene matches: 5. Germline V CDR1 and CDR2: MNHEY, SVGEGT. The CDR3 loop spans 14 amino acids. This chain's CDR3 is CASSLSTGGHEQYF. The CDR3, as DNA: TGTGCCAGCAGTTTGTCGACAGGGGGCCACGAGCAGTACTTC.

DNA for the CDR3: TGTGCCAGCAGTCCCCGGGGGTATAGCAATCAGCCCCAGCATTTT. It codes for CASSPRGYSNQPQHF. The chain is built from TRBV27 and TRBJ1-5; D might be TRBD1 (5 bases). Germline V gene data show CDR1 as MNHEY and CDR2 as SMNVEV (reference sequence). This CDR3 comprises 15 residues. The germline V and J ends were trimmed by 5 bases and 0 bases, with 11 bases remaining between them.

The rearrangement joins TRBV28 to TRBJ1-1; a possible D gene is TRBD1 (5 bases). This CDR3 has 15 amino acids. V gave up 7 bases and J gave up 4 bases, with 19 bases separating them. CDR1 is MDHEN, CDR2 SYDVKM, per germline. This chain's CDR3 is CASIVIGRGVTEAFF. The CDR3 DNA reads TGTGCCAGCATCGTTATCGGCCGGGGGGTCACTGAAGCTTTCTTT.

The chain recombines TRBV13 with TRBJ1-2, with 10 bases matching TRBD1. The length of the CDR3 is 14 residues. V was clipped by 5 bases and J by 4 bases; unmatched bases: 4. The germline V gene encodes CDR1 PRHDT and CDR2 FYEKMQ (reference sequence). The CDR3 region is CASSLRTGGYGYTF. The CDR3 DNA is TGTGCCAGCAGCCTCCGGACAGGGGGCTATGGCTACACCTTC.

This clone is labeled large. The V gene is TRBV5-6, the J gene TRBJ2-7, with D maybe TRBD1 (6 bases). V lost 0 bases to trimming and J lost 10 bases, with 8 bases between them. This CDR3 spans 11 amino acids. The germline V gene has CDR1 SGHDT and CDR2 YYEEEE. In DNA form, the CDR3 reads TGTGCCAGCAGCTTGGGGGACACCCAGTACTTC. Its protein product is CASSLGDTQYF.

CDR3 protein: CASRHGETQYF. In nucleotides, the CDR3 is TGTGCCAGCCGTCACGGGGAGACCCAGTACTTC. The V call is TRBV19, the J call TRBJ2-5; D is unresolved. In germline, CDR1 is LNHDA, CDR2 SQIVND (reference sequence). The CDR3 spans 11 residues. V lost 9 bases to trimming and J lost 5 bases, with 10 bases between them.

This clone has a handful of counts. This chain links TRBV7-2 with TRBJ1-2; 10 bases line up with TRBD1. Germline CDR1 is SGHTA and CDR2 is FQGNSA. V lost 5 bases and J lost 4; bases outside the gene matches: 10. The CDR3 runs to 16 residues. CDR3 in amino acids: CASSPAGTGDTYGYTF. The CDR3 nucleotides are TGTGCCAGCAGCCCAGCCGGGACAGGGGATACCTATGGCTACACCTTC.

The sample holds one count of this clone. The rearrangement joins TRBV27 to TRBJ2-3; TRBD2 agrees at 11 bases. Germline V CDR1 and CDR2: MNHEY, SMNVEV (reference sequence). J lost 5 bases, V lost 5 bases, and 6 bases had no gene match. The CDR3 is 15 amino acids. This chain's CDR3 is CASSLLAGVEDTQYF. The CDR3 DNA is TGTGCCAGCAGTCTACTAGCGGGAGTTGAAGATACGCAGTATTTT.

The chain uses TRBV27 and TRBJ1-5; 10 bases fit TRBD1. The trim removed 4 bases at V and 4 bases at J, leaving 7 bases unmatched. Looked up from germline, CDR1 is MNHEY and CDR2 is SMNVEV (reference sequence). There are 16 residues in the CDR3. The CDR3 loop reads CASSSGTGVWNQPQHF. CDR3 DNA: TGTGCCAGCAGTTCCGGGACAGGGGTTTGGAATCAGCCCCAGCATTTT.

V and J are TRBV12-3 or TRBV12-4 and TRBJ2-3; 9 bases are a match to TRBD2. V shed 5 bases, J shed 7 bases, and the junction held 4 bases outside the gene matches. This CDR3 is built from 13 residues. In DNA form, the CDR3 reads TGTGCCAGCAGTCCTGGGACTAGCAATACGCAGTATTTT. Translated: CASSPGTSNTQYF.

The table lists this clone with a count of one. The J gene is TRBJ2-7, the V gene TRBV27; 7 bases map to TRBD1. The length of the CDR3 is 14 residues. Germline lookup yields CDR1 MNHEY and CDR2 SMNVEV (reference sequence). J was trimmed by 2 bases and V by 5 bases; bases with no gene match: 6. The CDR3 coding sequence is TGTGCCAGCAGTCTGGGACAGTACACCTACGAGCAGTACTTC. Translated: CASSLGQYTYEQYF.

This chain connects TRBV3-1 (or the pseudogene TRBV3-2) to TRBJ2-2, with 7 bases aligning to TRBD2. The germline gives CDR1 LGHDT, CDR2 YNNKEL (reference sequence). With 4 bases clipped from V and 0 bases from J, the junction kept 5 bases outside the gene matches. The CDR3 has 16 amino acids. The CDR3 nucleotides read TGTGCCAGCAGCCCCCGGGGGAGGGCGAACACCGGGGAGCTGTTTTTT. As protein: CASSPRGRANTGELFF.

The chain couples TRBV3-1 (or the pseudogene TRBV3-2) to TRBJ2-5; 7 bases fit TRBD1. This CDR3 contains 15 residues. Germline CDR1 and CDR2: LGHDT and YNNKEL (reference sequence). The V gene end was trimmed by 1 base and the J gene end by 0 bases; junction bases not matched to a gene: 2. The CDR3 nucleotides read TGTGCCAGCAGCCAAGCCAGGGGGAACCAAGAGACCCAGTACTTC. This sequence encodes CASSQARGNQETQYF.

The chain has TRBV5-6 and TRBJ2-7, with TRBD1 matching 10 bases. The CDR3 covers 14 residues. V shed 3 bases, J shed 5 bases, and the junction held 5 bases outside the gene matches. In germline, CDR1 is SGHDT, CDR2 YYEEEE. The CDR3 DNA sequence: TGTGCCAGCAGCTCGGACAGGGGGGTGCACGAGCAGTACTTC. Encoded protein: CASSSDRGVHEQYF.

The chain employs TRBV3-1 (or the pseudogene TRBV3-2) and TRBJ1-2, with a possible D match to TRBD1 (5 bases). V was shortened by 8 bases and J by 1 base, with 14 bases between the two germline ends. Germline-derived CDR1 and CDR2 are LGHDT and YNNKEL (reference sequence). The CDR3 is 14 residues long. Here the CDR3 reads CASPVQGLNYGYTF. The CDR3 nucleotides read TGTGCCAGCCCCGTCCAGGGCCTTAACTATGGCTACACCTTC.